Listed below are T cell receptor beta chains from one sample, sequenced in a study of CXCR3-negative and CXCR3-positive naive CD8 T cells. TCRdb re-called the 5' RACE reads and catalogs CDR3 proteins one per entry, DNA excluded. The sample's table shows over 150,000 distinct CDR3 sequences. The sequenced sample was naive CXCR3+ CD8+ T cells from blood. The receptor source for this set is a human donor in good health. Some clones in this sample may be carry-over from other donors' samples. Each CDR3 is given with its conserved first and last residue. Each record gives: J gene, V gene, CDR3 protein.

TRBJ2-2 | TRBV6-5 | CASSSWGDLSTGELFF
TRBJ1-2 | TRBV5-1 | CASSLRTGNDYGYTF
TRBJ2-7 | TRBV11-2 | CASSVSGTAGHEQYF
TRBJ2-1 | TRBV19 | CASSAGIAVAYNEQFF
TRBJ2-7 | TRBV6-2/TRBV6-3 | CASTKDYEQYF
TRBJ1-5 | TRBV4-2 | CASSELGGTGGQPQHF
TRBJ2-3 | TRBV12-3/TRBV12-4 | CASSFSGELTDTQYF
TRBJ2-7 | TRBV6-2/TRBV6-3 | CASRVGRIYEQYF
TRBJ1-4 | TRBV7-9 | CASSLAGPLNGKLFF
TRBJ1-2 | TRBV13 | CASSLALVSGVDGYTF
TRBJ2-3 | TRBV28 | CASRPGLAGLGDTQYF
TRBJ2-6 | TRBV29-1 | CSVEGGLPSGANVLTF
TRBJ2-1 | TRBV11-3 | CASSQPGSHEQFF
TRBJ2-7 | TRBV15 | CATSRDWASGRHYEQYF
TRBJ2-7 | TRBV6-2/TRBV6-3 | CASSTAYEQYF
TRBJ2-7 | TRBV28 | CASSLAHEQYF
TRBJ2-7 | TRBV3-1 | CASSLRGRAWEQYF
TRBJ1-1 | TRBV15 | CATSRGTMNTEAFF
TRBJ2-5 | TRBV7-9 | CASSLTRAGQGNQETQYF
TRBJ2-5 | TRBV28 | CASSLTRAEETQYF
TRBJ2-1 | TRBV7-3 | CASSSGTSGGSYNEQFF
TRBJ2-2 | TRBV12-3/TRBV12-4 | CASSFISGELFF
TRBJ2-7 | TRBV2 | CAGTGTGVYEQYF
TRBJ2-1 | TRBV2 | CASSPLAGDYNEQFF
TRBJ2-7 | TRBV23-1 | CASTSGGNYEQYF
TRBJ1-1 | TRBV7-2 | CASSLVGPGDTEAFF
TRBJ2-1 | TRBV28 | CASSLTRTNNEQFF
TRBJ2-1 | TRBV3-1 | CASSQRLGTAAYNEQFF
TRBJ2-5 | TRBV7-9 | CASSLPTEGGQETQYF
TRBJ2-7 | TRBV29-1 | CSVVVVWGRQYF
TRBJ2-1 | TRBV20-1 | CSARTDRYGRYNEQFF
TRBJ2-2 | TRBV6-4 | CASSGTANTGELFF
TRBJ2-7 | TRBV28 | CASSSWTGAYEQYF
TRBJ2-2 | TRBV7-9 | CASSTAPGMAPVQQNTGELFF
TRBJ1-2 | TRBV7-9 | CASSLRDRSNYGYTF
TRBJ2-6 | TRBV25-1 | CASWGSGANVLTF
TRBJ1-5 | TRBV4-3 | CASSQDYIQPQHF
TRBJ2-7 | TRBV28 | CASSLRGGVDEQYF
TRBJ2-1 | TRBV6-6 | CASSPANEQFF
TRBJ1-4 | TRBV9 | CASSDDPASPVINEKLFF
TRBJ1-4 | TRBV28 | CASSPTGWVEKLFF
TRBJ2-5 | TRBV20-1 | CSATRRDRETQYF
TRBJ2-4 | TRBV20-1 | CSAPLRLAGGQGKNIQYF
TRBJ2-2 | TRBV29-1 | CSVLGYTGELFF
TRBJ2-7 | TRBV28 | CASSSWTGTPEQYF
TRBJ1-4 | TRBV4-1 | CASSQDRAGRGEKLFF
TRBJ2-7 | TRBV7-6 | CASSEGTSGTTYEQYF
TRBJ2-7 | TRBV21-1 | CASSKRGCRGPQEQYF
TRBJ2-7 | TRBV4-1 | CASSHNAMEQYF
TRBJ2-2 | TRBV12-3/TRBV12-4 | CASSPVDGSAGELFF